The rows below give T cell receptor beta chains drawn from one sample of a study of cytomegalovirus exposure and HLA in healthy donors. Here immunoSEQ multiplex PCR was the method, and the copy in TCRdb shows in-frame clones only, minus some. The table shows tens of thousands of clones, with around 78% occurring only once. The specimen was PBMCs. The receptor set was obtained from a man aged 35-49 years in good health and CMV-seronegative. The CDR3 runs from the conserved cysteine through the conserved F or W. A D gene is named only where the DNA matches it firmly. Rows may omit the clone size; those that give it use once, few, many or a size class.

CDR3nt: TGCGCCAGCAGCTTGTTCGTGGGACGGGGGGCGTCATCTGAAGCTTTCTTT
CDR3aa: CASSLFVGRGASSEAFF
d_gene: NA
v_gene: TRBV5-1
j_gene: TRBJ1-1
abundance: NA

CDR3nt: TGCGCCAGCAGCCAGGCCCCTAGCGGGGACAATGAGCAGTTCTTC
CDR3aa: CASSQAPSGDNEQFF
d_gene: TRBD2
v_gene: TRBV4-1
j_gene: TRBJ2-1
abundance: NA

CDR3nt: TGTGCCAGCAGCTTAGCGCGGCTTCTCTTGACAGAGTCCTACGAGCAGTACTTC
CDR3aa: CASSLARLLLTESYEQYF
d_gene: NA
v_gene: TRBV7-9
j_gene: TRBJ2-7
abundance: NA

CDR3nt: TGCGCCAGCAGCCCAGGGACAGTTACGAACACCGGGGAGCTGTTTTTT
CDR3aa: CASSPGTVTNTGELFF
d_gene: TRBD1
v_gene: TRBV5-1
j_gene: TRBJ2-2
abundance: NA

CDR3nt: TGTGCTAGCTCACCCTCCCGGGACAGGGATGCTACCTTC
CDR3aa: CASSPSRDRDATF
d_gene: TRBD1
v_gene: TRBV18
j_gene: TRBJ1-2
abundance: NA

CDR3nt: TGTGCCAGCAGTCCCCCCGGGGTTATCACAGATACGCAGTATTTT
CDR3aa: CASSPPGVITDTQYF
d_gene: NA
v_gene: TRBV27
j_gene: TRBJ2-3
abundance: NA

CDR3nt: TGTGCCAGCAGCTTGGGACAGGGTACCAGACCCCAAGAGACCCAGTACTTC
CDR3aa: CASSLGQGTRPQETQYF
d_gene: TRBD1
v_gene: TRBV5-8
j_gene: TRBJ2-5
abundance: NA

CDR3nt: TGTGCCAGCAGCTTAGGGGCGGGGGTCACTGAAGCTTTCTTT
CDR3aa: CASSLGAGVTEAFF
d_gene: NA
v_gene: TRBV11-2
j_gene: TRBJ1-1
abundance: once

CDR3nt: TGCGCCAGCAGCTTACAGGGGGATGGAAACACCATATATTTT
CDR3aa: CASSLQGDGNTIYF
d_gene: TRBD1
v_gene: TRBV5-1
j_gene: TRBJ1-3
abundance: NA

CDR3nt: TGTGCCACCAGCAGAGTTCTTTACAATGAGCAGTTCTTC
CDR3aa: CATSRVLYNEQFF
d_gene: NA
v_gene: TRBV15
j_gene: TRBJ2-1
abundance: NA

CDR3nt: TGTGCCAGCAGTTTTTCCTTACCCCCCGGTATGAATGAGCAGTTCTTC
CDR3aa: CASSFSLPPGMNEQFF
d_gene: NA
v_gene: TRBV27
j_gene: TRBJ2-1
abundance: NA

CDR3nt: TGTGCCAGCAGCTTAGGTCCGTACTCCTACGAGCAGTACTTC
CDR3aa: CASSLGPYSYEQYF
d_gene: NA
v_gene: TRBV7-9
j_gene: TRBJ2-7
abundance: once

CDR3nt: TGCGCCAGCAGTGAGGGGACAGTCAGCTACGAGCAGTACTTC
CDR3aa: CASSEGTVSYEQYF
d_gene: TRBD1
v_gene: TRBV10-1
j_gene: TRBJ2-7
abundance: NA

CDR3nt: TGTGCCAGTAGTTCAGCGGGGGCTGAGACCCAGTACTTC
CDR3aa: CASSSAGAETQYF
d_gene: TRBD2
v_gene: TRBV19
j_gene: TRBJ2-5
abundance: NA

CDR3nt: TGTGCCAGCAGCTTAGGGGTGGGCGCAGCCGATGAGCAGTTCTTC
CDR3aa: CASSLGVGAADEQFF
d_gene: NA
v_gene: TRBV11-1
j_gene: TRBJ2-1
abundance: NA

CDR3nt: TGTGCCAGCAGCACGACACGGGGTCTTGGTGAAAAACTGTTTTTT
CDR3aa: CASSTTRGLGEKLFF
d_gene: NA
v_gene: TRBV7-9
j_gene: TRBJ1-4
abundance: NA

CDR3nt: TGTGCCAGCTCACCTGGCGTCACGAGGGCCCAGCCCCAGCATTTT
CDR3aa: CASSPGVTRAQPQHF
d_gene: NA
v_gene: TRBV18
j_gene: TRBJ1-5
abundance: few

CDR3nt: TGTGCCAGCAGCGCCGGGACAGGGGGCTACATCGCCTACGAGCAGTACTTC
CDR3aa: CASSAGTGGYIAYEQYF
d_gene: TRBD1
v_gene: TRBV13
j_gene: TRBJ2-7
abundance: NA

CDR3nt: TGTGCCAGCTCACCCGGGACAGGTATCTATGGCTACACCTTC
CDR3aa: CASSPGTGIYGYTF
d_gene: TRBD1
v_gene: TRBV18
j_gene: TRBJ1-2
abundance: NA

CDR3nt: TGCGCCAGCAGCTTGGGGGGGCAGGGAAGAAACACCATATATTTT
CDR3aa: CASSLGGQGRNTIYF
d_gene: NA
v_gene: TRBV5-1
j_gene: TRBJ1-3
abundance: NA

CDR3nt: TGCGCCAGCAGCTTGGCCTTAACGGGACAGGGGGTTCAAGGAAACACTGAAGCTTTCTTT
CDR3aa: CASSLALTGQGVQGNTEAFF
d_gene: TRBD1
v_gene: TRBV5-1
j_gene: TRBJ1-1
abundance: few

CDR3nt: TGTGCCAGTAACTATAGGAGCGGTTACGAGCAGTACTTC
CDR3aa: CASNYRSGYEQYF
d_gene: NA
v_gene: TRBV19
j_gene: TRBJ2-7
abundance: few

CDR3nt: TGTGCCACCAGCGCACTAGCGGGGGGCTTTCAAGAGACCCAGTACTTC
CDR3aa: CATSALAGGFQETQYF
d_gene: TRBD2
v_gene: TRBV15
j_gene: TRBJ2-5
abundance: NA

CDR3nt: TGTGCCAGCAGCCTGGGACTAGCGGGAAACACCGGGGAGCTGTTTTTT
CDR3aa: CASSLGLAGNTGELFF
d_gene: TRBD2
v_gene: TRBV5-4
j_gene: TRBJ2-2
abundance: once

CDR3nt: TGTGCCAGCTCACCTGATACAGCCAGGGCTAGCTCCTACGAGCAGTACTTC
CDR3aa: CASSPDTARASSYEQYF
d_gene: NA
v_gene: TRBV18
j_gene: TRBJ2-7
abundance: NA

CDR3nt: TGTGCCAGCAGAGACAGGGGGTCAGGTGAAAAACTGTTTTTT
CDR3aa: CASRDRGSGEKLFF
d_gene: TRBD1
v_gene: TRBV2
j_gene: TRBJ1-4
abundance: NA

CDR3nt: TGTGCCAGCACTCGCTCCGGAGGACCATATGGCTACACCTTC
CDR3aa: CASTRSGGPYGYTF
d_gene: NA
v_gene: TRBV28
j_gene: TRBJ1-2
abundance: NA

CDR3nt: TGTGCCAGCAGCTTATTTCGGGGGGGGCTTGTCAATGAGCAGTTCTTC
CDR3aa: CASSLFRGGLVNEQFF
d_gene: TRBD2
v_gene: TRBV11-2
j_gene: TRBJ2-1
abundance: NA

CDR3nt: TGTGCCAGCGGCAGGGACTATGAAGGCTACACCTTC
CDR3aa: CASGRDYEGYTF
d_gene: NA
v_gene: TRBV19
j_gene: TRBJ1-2
abundance: NA

CDR3nt: TGTGCCAGCAGCCCGGGGGGCTTCTCTGACGCTGAAGCTTTCTTT
CDR3aa: CASSPGGFSDAEAFF
d_gene: NA
v_gene: TRBV9
j_gene: TRBJ1-1
abundance: NA

CDR3nt: TGCGCCAGCAGCCCCCCGGGCCTCGCGGGCGGCTACACCTTC
CDR3aa: CASSPPGLAGGYTF
d_gene: NA
v_gene: TRBV5-1
j_gene: TRBJ1-2
abundance: NA

CDR3nt: TGTTCCAGCAGCCCGACAGGGGAAAAACTGTTTTTT
CDR3aa: CSSSPTGEKLFF
d_gene: TRBD1
v_gene: TRBV7-9
j_gene: TRBJ1-4
abundance: NA

CDR3nt: TGCGCCAGCAGCGAAACCGGGACATCCACCGGGGAGCTGTTTTTT
CDR3aa: CASSETGTSTGELFF
d_gene: NA
v_gene: TRBV5-1
j_gene: TRBJ2-2
abundance: once

CDR3nt: TGTGCCAGCAGTCCTCGACAGGGGGCGCGCGGCTACACCTTC
CDR3aa: CASSPRQGARGYTF
d_gene: TRBD1
v_gene: TRBV27
j_gene: TRBJ1-2
abundance: NA

CDR3nt: TGTGCCAGCAGTTTATGGACAGACCTGAACACTGAAGCTTTCTTT
CDR3aa: CASSLWTDLNTEAFF
d_gene: NA
v_gene: TRBV28
j_gene: TRBJ1-1
abundance: NA

CDR3nt: TGTGCCAGTAGTGTGGGACAGGGGGCATATGAGCAGTTCTTC
CDR3aa: CASSVGQGAYEQFF
d_gene: TRBD1
v_gene: TRBV19
j_gene: TRBJ2-1
abundance: NA

CDR3nt: TGTGCCAGCAGCTTGGATAGACAGTCCCATGGCTACACCTTC
CDR3aa: CASSLDRQSHGYTF
d_gene: NA
v_gene: TRBV11-2
j_gene: TRBJ1-2
abundance: NA

CDR3nt: TGTGCCAGCAGCCCCCAGGGGGGAGGCACTGAAGCTTTCTTT
CDR3aa: CASSPQGGGTEAFF
d_gene: TRBD1
v_gene: TRBV7-3
j_gene: TRBJ1-1
abundance: NA

CDR3nt: TGTGCCAGCAGCTTCTTCTCCACCGGGGAGCTGTTTTTT
CDR3aa: CASSFFSTGELFF
d_gene: NA
v_gene: TRBV7-9
j_gene: TRBJ2-2
abundance: once

CDR3nt: TGTGCCAGCAGTGGCCGGGGTAATTGGGAGACCCAGTACTTC
CDR3aa: CASSGRGNWETQYF
d_gene: NA
v_gene: TRBV6-5
j_gene: TRBJ2-5
abundance: NA

CDR3nt: TGTGCCAGCACCCGGACAGACAACAATGAGCAGTTCTTC
CDR3aa: CASTRTDNNEQFF
d_gene: NA
v_gene: TRBV6-5
j_gene: TRBJ2-1
abundance: few

CDR3nt: TGCGCCAGCAGCCCAGGGACAGGGGACACAGATACGCAGTATTTT
CDR3aa: CASSPGTGDTDTQYF
d_gene: TRBD1
v_gene: TRBV5-1
j_gene: TRBJ2-3
abundance: NA

CDR3nt: TGTGCCAGCAGCGTAGAAGCGGGGGTGGCCTACGAGCAGTACTTC
CDR3aa: CASSVEAGVAYEQYF
d_gene: TRBD2
v_gene: TRBV9
j_gene: TRBJ2-7
abundance: few

CDR3nt: TGTGCCAGCATCCTTTTGGGACAGGGCAACAATGAGCAGTTCTTC
CDR3aa: CASILLGQGNNEQFF
d_gene: TRBD1
v_gene: TRBV27
j_gene: TRBJ2-1
abundance: NA

CDR3nt: TGTGCCAGCAGTTTAGTCGGGGTACGGGGCGAGCAGTACTTC
CDR3aa: CASSLVGVRGEQYF
d_gene: NA
v_gene: TRBV27
j_gene: TRBJ2-7
abundance: once

CDR3nt: TGTGCCAGCAGCCCGGGGACTAGCCCAGAGACCCAGTACTTC
CDR3aa: CASSPGTSPETQYF
d_gene: TRBD2
v_gene: TRBV4-2
j_gene: TRBJ2-5
abundance: NA

CDR3nt: TGTGCCAGCATAGTTGATTATAGCAATCAGCCCCAGCATTTT
CDR3aa: CASIVDYSNQPQHF
d_gene: NA
v_gene: TRBV6-1
j_gene: TRBJ1-5
abundance: few

CDR3nt: TGTGCCAGCAGAAGACAGGCGAGCTCTGGAAACACCATATATTTT
CDR3aa: CASRRQASSGNTIYF
d_gene: NA
v_gene: TRBV6-5
j_gene: TRBJ1-3
abundance: once

CDR3nt: TGTGCCAGCAGCTTAGGGGGCAACTCTCCCGAGCAGTACTTC
CDR3aa: CASSLGGNSPEQYF
d_gene: NA
v_gene: TRBV7-9
j_gene: TRBJ2-7
abundance: NA

CDR3nt: TGTGCCACCAGCAGAAACCAGGGGGCAAGGGACACCGGGGAGCTGTTTTTT
CDR3aa: CATSRNQGARDTGELFF
d_gene: TRBD1
v_gene: TRBV15
j_gene: TRBJ2-2
abundance: NA

CDR3nt: TGTGCCAGCAGGGGGACAGGGTGGCAAAATGAGCAGTTCTTC
CDR3aa: CASRGTGWQNEQFF
d_gene: TRBD1
v_gene: TRBV6-1
j_gene: TRBJ2-1
abundance: NA

CDR3nt: TGTGCCAGCAGCCCCGGACAGTTAGCCAAAAACATTCAGTACTTC
CDR3aa: CASSPGQLAKNIQYF
d_gene: NA
v_gene: TRBV7-6
j_gene: TRBJ2-4
abundance: NA

CDR3nt: TGTGCCAGCAGCTTAGGGGAGGTGAGCGAGCAGTACTTC
CDR3aa: CASSLGEVSEQYF
d_gene: NA
v_gene: TRBV7-9
j_gene: TRBJ2-7
abundance: NA

CDR3nt: TGTGCCAGCAGCTTAGGGCAGGGTAGTACCGGGGAGCTGTTTTTT
CDR3aa: CASSLGQGSTGELFF
d_gene: NA
v_gene: TRBV13
j_gene: TRBJ2-2
abundance: few

CDR3nt: TGTGCCAGCAGTGAAAGCAGGGACAGGGGGTACGAGCAGTACTTC
CDR3aa: CASSESRDRGYEQYF
d_gene: TRBD1
v_gene: TRBV2
j_gene: TRBJ2-7
abundance: NA